These T cell receptor beta chains were read from a single sample in a study of cytomegalovirus exposure and HLA in healthy donors. The assay was immunoSEQ multiplex PCR, and TCRdb's table has in-frame clones only and misses some. The data show roughly 80,000 clones, and the top ten clones hold 5.5%. Sequencing was done on a sample of PBMCs. The receptors were sampled from a girl under 18 in good health and CMV-seropositive. The conserved cysteine and the conserved F or W are not part of the CDR3 here. A D gene is named only where the DNA matches it firmly.

v_gene,j_gene,d_gene,CDR3aa
TRBV4-1,TRBJ1-1,TRBD1,ASSQETGGRTEAF
TRBV9,TRBJ1-3,.,ASSGTRDILGTIY
TRBV10-3,TRBJ2-2,TRBD2,AIKKPGLASENTGELF
TRBV28,TRBJ1-6,TRBD1,ASSDRGRSPLH
TRBV9,TRBJ2-1,TRBD2,ASSVGRGGGNEQF
TRBV19,TRBJ2-2,.,ASSIGGRPNTGELF
TRBV10-3,TRBJ1-1,TRBD1,AISKQGAVNTEAF
TRBV18,TRBJ1-2,TRBD1,ASSRGTGSYT
TRBV29-1,TRBJ1-1,.,RLDRDLNTEAF
TRBV11-2,TRBJ2-3,.,ASSGREADTQY
TRBV4-1,TRBJ1-1,.,ASSQVGGNTEAF
TRBV27,TRBJ1-6,TRBD1,ASRPGGSYNSPLH
TRBV7-9,TRBJ2-7,TRBD1,AIGDRASEQY
TRBV7-2,TRBJ2-2,TRBD2,ASSMLAGGQAGELF
TRBV6-5,TRBJ1-2,.,ASSYPGSLYGYT
TRBV7-9,TRBJ2-1,TRBD2,AAGEGPNFNEQF
TRBV7-2,TRBJ1-2,TRBD1,ASSLSTGTGIGYT
TRBV4-1,TRBJ1-6,TRBD1,ASSRGGGDNSPLH
TRBV9,TRBJ1-1,.,ASSVGGSTEAF
TRBV18,TRBJ1-6,TRBD1,ASSPSLTGMAHLH
TRBV7-6,TRBJ2-2,.,ASSLATAGGSSSTGELF
TRBV11-2,TRBJ1-6,.,ASSLEEPRSNSPLH
TRBV4-2,TRBJ1-6,.,ASSQGGTGSYNSPLH
TRBV4-2,TRBJ2-2,.,ASSQDPGSDTGELF
TRBV27,TRBJ2-7,TRBD2,ASSLSWASGAYEQY
TRBV6-6,TRBJ1-5,.,ASSYSMREDQPQH
TRBV4-3,TRBJ2-1,.,ASSQEGAYNEQF
TRBV7-9,TRBJ1-2,.,ASSLSRAKSYT
TRBV4-1,TRBJ2-2,TRBD2,ASSQLAGAVTGELF
TRBV15,TRBJ1-1,TRBD1,ATSRERTGSTEAF
TRBV11-2,TRBJ2-5,TRBD2,ASSRGLAGQETQY
TRBV6-5,TRBJ2-5,.,ASSATVEETQY
TRBV4-2,TRBJ2-3,TRBD2,ASSQGTHSGVSTDTQY
TRBV7-9,TRBJ2-4,TRBD2,ASSPTSGENKNIQY
TRBV12-5,TRBJ2-5,.,ASGLGLRDKETQY
TRBV18,TRBJ2-2,.,ASSPGFFRTRSAGELF
TRBV14,TRBJ1-2,TRBD1,ASSPRTGAHYGYT
TRBV13,TRBJ1-5,.,ASSLGRVNQPQH
TRBV6-1,TRBJ1-1,.,ASSEDGGATTLLGEAF
TRBV6-5,TRBJ2-1,.,ASSDPGGEQF
TRBV18,TRBJ2-3,TRBD1,ASSPGQGPDTQY